This T cell receptor beta chain was retrieved from a study of T cells in Graves' hyperthyroidism and ophthalmopathy. This clonotype was detected ten times or more. The antigen is not known. The investigators amplified TCR beta CDR3 regions from RNA transcripts. The TCR CDR3 first-round RT-PCR relied on the HTBI primer set. One entry per CDR3 protein, called by TCRdb with MiXCR from the multiplex PCR reads. The sample includes approximately 600,000 distinct CDR3 sequences, around 15% of them seen just once. V was cut by 2 bases and J by 10 bases, with 6 bases left in between. The CDR3 length is 12 residues. Study outcomes and limitations: The model forecast ophthalmopathy, anticipating it by a median about 6.5 months before onset.

Stable disease denoted Graves' hyperthyroidism without ophthalmopathy progression within 18 months. The study enrolled patients aged 18 to 65 with newly diagnosed hyperthyroidism of under 2 months' duration. The TCR originated in a woman aged 30 to 39 with Graves' hyperthyroidism. The chain employs TRBV12-3 or TRBV12-4 and TRBJ1-6; no reliable D call. Sequenced input: blood. The CDR3 reads CASSLSGSPLHF. The CDR3, as DNA: TGTGCCAGCAGTTTAAGCGGGTCACCCCTCCACTTT.